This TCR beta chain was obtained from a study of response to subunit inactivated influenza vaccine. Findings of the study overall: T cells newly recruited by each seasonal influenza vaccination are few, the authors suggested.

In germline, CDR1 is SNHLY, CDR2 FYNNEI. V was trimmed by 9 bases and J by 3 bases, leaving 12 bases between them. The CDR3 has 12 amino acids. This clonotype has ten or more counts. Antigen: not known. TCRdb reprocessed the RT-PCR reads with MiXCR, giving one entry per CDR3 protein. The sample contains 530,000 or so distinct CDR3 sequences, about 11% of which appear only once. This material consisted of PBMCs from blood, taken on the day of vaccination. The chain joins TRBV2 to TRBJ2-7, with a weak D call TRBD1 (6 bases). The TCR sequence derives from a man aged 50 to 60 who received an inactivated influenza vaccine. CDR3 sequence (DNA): TGTGCCAGTGGGACAAGGAGCTACGAGCAGTACTTC. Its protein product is CASGTRSYEQYF.